These 23 T cell receptor beta chains came from one sample sequenced in a study of regulatory T cells in long-lasting Graves disease. With iRepertoire HTBI primers and Arm-PCR of CDR3 regions, TCR beta libraries were built. Using its own MiXCR run on the multiplex PCR reads, TCRdb lists one record per CDR3 protein. The profile shows about 470,000 distinct CDR3 sequences, roughly 21% of them singletons. Specified time point: persistent/refractory GD, antithyroid drugs over 5 years with positive TRAb. PBMC-extracted RNA yielded the TCR library. The sequencing here drew on peripheral blood mononuclear cells (PBMCs), taken when the disease was refractory, from a patient treated with antithyroid drugs. The receptors originated from a female donor with Graves disease.

This clonotype was observed a few times. The chain has TRBV20-1 and TRBJ1-3; D unclear. This CDR3 comprises 15 residues. Per germline, CDR1 DFQATT and CDR2 SNEGSKA (reference sequence). Trimming removed 4 bases at V and 3 bases at J, with 16 bases between. CDR3 loop: CSAISGSHDGNTIYF. The CDR3 coding sequence is TGCAGTGCTATCTCGGGGTCTCATGATGGAAACACCATATATTTT.

The table lists this clonotype with many counts. The chain uses TRBV6-5 and TRBJ2-5; the D gene is possibly TRBD2 (5 bases). This CDR3 comprises 13 residues. Germline V lookup: CDR1 MNHEY, CDR2 SVGAGI. V lost 2 bases and J lost 5, with 9 bases in between. The CDR3 nucleotides read TGTGCCAGCAGTTACCAACAGCGGGAGACCCAGTACTTC. Translation: CASSYQQRETQYF.

In its sample, this clonotype was seen many times. This chain connects TRBV12-5 to TRBJ2-5; D gene ambiguous. CDR3 length: 12 amino acids. CDR1 and CDR2 from the germline V gene are LGHNT and FRNRAP. V gave up 6 bases and J gave up 5 bases, with 10 bases separating them. Here the CDR3 DNA reads TGTGCTAGTGGAATTGGGTTTGAGACCCAGTACTTC. It is translated as CASGIGFETQYF.

The J gene is TRBJ2-7, the V gene TRBV20-1; D call uncertain. Deletions cut 1 base from V and 0 bases from J, with 7 bases between. This CDR3 is built from 13 residues. Germline V gives CDR1 DFQATT, CDR2 SNEGSKA (reference sequence). The CDR3: CSARALISYEQYF. CDR3 bases: TGCAGTGCTAGAGCCCTTATCTCCTACGAGCAGTACTTC.

V and J are TRBV11-2 and TRBJ2-3, with TRBD2 identical over 9 bases. The CDR3 loop spans 17 amino acids. J gave up 2 bases and V 0 bases, and 6 bases lay outside the gene matches. Germline loops: CDR1 SGHAT, CDR2 FQNNGV. In DNA form, the CDR3 reads TGTGCCAGCAGCTTAGATTTAGCGGGGGATCTCACAGATACGCAGTATTTT. It yields the protein CASSLDLAGDLTDTQYF.

This clonotype was seen only once. This chain's CDR3 is CASSVGEDSYEQYF. The CDR3 coding sequence is TGTGCCAGCAGCGTAGGAGAAGATTCCTACGAGCAGTACTTC. V gene TRBV9 combines with J gene TRBJ2-7; D not certain. The V gene's germline CDR1 is SGDLS and CDR2 YYNGEE. Trimming pared 0 bases from V and 1 base from J, leaving 8 bases between. The CDR3 contains 14 residues.

V usage is TRBV11-2 and J usage is TRBJ2-2; 8 bases map to TRBD2. CDR3 length: 15 amino acids. The germline V gene encodes CDR1 SGHAT and CDR2 FQNNGV. The junction had 4 bases not matched to a gene; V was cut back by 1 base and J by 6 bases. The DNA of the CDR3 is TGTGCCAGCAGCTTAGTCGGGGGGGTGGCCGGGGAGCTGTTTTTT. Translating gives CASSLVGGVAGELFF.

This clonotype was observed a few times. A much larger clone lies one base from this, so it may be a read error. This chain uses TRBV2 with TRBJ1-5; D possibly corresponds to TRBD1 (6 bases). The CDR3 has 16 residues. V lost 6 bases to trimming and J lost 3 bases, with 18 bases between them. CDR1 is SNHLY and CDR2 is FYNNEI in the germline V gene. The CDR3 coding sequence is TGTGCCAGCAGCAGAACAGGGAGGTATAACAATCAGCCCCAGCATTTT. It encodes CASSRTGRYNNQPQHF. The full variable domain, with the rest looked up from reference TRBV2 and TRBJ1-5, is EPEVTQTPSHQVTQMGQEVILRCVPISNHLYFYWYRQILGQKVEFLVSFYNNEISEKSEIFDDQFSVERPDGSNFTLKIRSTKLEDSAMYFCASSRTGRYNNQPQHFGDGTRLSIL.

The gene calls are TRBV5-6 and TRBJ2-4, with D unresolved. This CDR3 is built from 12 residues. The germline V and J ends were trimmed by 4 bases and 6 bases, with 8 bases remaining between them. CDR1 and CDR2 (germline): SGHDT, YYEEEE. The CDR3 DNA is TGTGCCAGCAGCAGAGTCAGAAACATTCAGTACTTC. Translating gives CASSRVRNIQYF.

CDR3: CASSVGGVDRQAFF. The CDR3 nucleotides are TGTGCCAGCAGCGTAGGGGGGGTCGATCGACAAGCTTTCTTT. V gene TRBV9 combines with J gene TRBJ1-1; D may be TRBD1 (5 bases). The CDR3 covers 14 residues. V was clipped by 0 bases and J by 9 bases, with 15 bases between them. Germline CDR1 is SGDLS and CDR2 is YYNGEE.

This chain joins TRBV7-9 and TRBJ2-7; TRBD1 agrees at 9 bases. V lost 3 bases, J lost 0 bases, and 9 bases stayed unmatched. The CDR3 is made up of 17 amino acids. The germline gives CDR1 SEHNR, CDR2 FQNEAQ (reference sequence). CDR3 in amino acids: CASSFFGSGQGSYEQYF. In DNA, the CDR3 is TGTGCCAGCAGCTTTTTTGGGTCGGGACAGGGCTCCTACGAGCAGTACTTC.

The V call is TRBV6-2 or TRBV6-3, the J call TRBJ2-2, with TRBD2 identical over 14 bases. The V and J ends lost 5 bases and 8 bases, in that order; junction bases with no gene match: 16. Germline V gene data show CDR1 as MNHEY and CDR2 as SVGEGT. The CDR3 length is 19 residues. The CDR3 reads CASSLPKWTSGGPNGELFF. The CDR3 DNA sequence: TGTGCCAGCAGTCTACCAAAATGGACTAGCGGGGGGCCGAATGGGGAGCTGTTTTTT.

This sequence joins TRBV6-9 and TRBJ1-1, with 7 bases identical to TRBD1. The J segment lost 4 bases and the V segment lost 4 bases, leaving 15 bases of the junction unmatched. Germline V gene data show CDR1 as MNHGY and CDR2 as SVAAGI. The CDR3 spans 17 residues. CDR3 sequence reads: CASSSRGTIRMSTEAFF. The DNA for the CDR3 is TGTGCCAGCAGTTCCAGGGGGACCATTAGGATGAGCACTGAAGCTTTCTTT.

This clonotype was seen a handful of times. The chain has TRBV6-1 and TRBJ2-7, with D maybe TRBD1 (5 bases). CDR3 length: 14 amino acids. Deletions cut 4 bases from V and 1 base from J, with 11 bases between. Per the germline V gene, CDR1 is MNHNS and CDR2 is SASEGT. The CDR3 here is CASSVIGVSYEQYF. CDR3 nucleotide sequence: TGTGCCAGCAGTGTTATAGGGGTTTCCTACGAGCAGTACTTC.

This clonotype showed up many times. CDR3 protein: CASSQGARGQGKLFF. CDR3 nucleotides: TGCGCCAGCAGCCAAGGGGCCAGGGGGCAGGGAAAACTGTTTTTT. The chain has TRBV4-1 and TRBJ1-4; 8 nucleotides match TRBD1. Germline values: CDR1 MGHRA, CDR2 YSYEKL. J lost 10 bases, V lost 1 base, and 8 bases had no gene match. This CDR3 is 15 amino acids long.

This clonotype was observed many times. The rearrangement links TRBV7-2 to TRBJ2-5; 10 bases are a match to TRBD2. CDR3 length equals 14 residues. The J segment lost 4 bases and the V segment lost 5 bases, leaving 4 bases of the junction unmatched. Germline V gene lookup returns CDR1 SGHTA and CDR2 FQGNSA. CDR3 in DNA: TGTGCCAGCAGCACCCGGACTAGCGGAGAGACCCAGTACTTC. Protein product: CASSTRTSGETQYF.

This clonotype occurred a few times. The rearrangement joins TRBV5-1 to TRBJ1-1; 12 bases fit TRBD1. CDR1 and CDR2 (germline): SGHRS, YFSETQ. V dropped 0 bases and J dropped 4; count of bases not matched to a gene: 1. The CDR3 runs to 15 residues. The CDR3 coding sequence is TGCGCCAGCAGCTTGGTGGGACAGGGGGCCACTGAAGCTTTCTTT. It translates to CASSLVGQGATEAFF.

The chain uses TRBV3-1 and TRBJ1-6; perhaps TRBD1 as D (6 bases). Trimming removed 0 bases from V and 7 bases from J, with 16 bases in between. This CDR3 region has 17 residues. From germline, CDR1 is LGHDT and CDR2 YNNKEL (reference sequence). CDR3 DNA sequence: TGTGCCAGCAGCCAAGATCTGGCGACAGGACAGAATTCACCCCTCCACTTT. This gives the protein CASSQDLATGQNSPLHF.

This rearrangement joins TRBV2 to TRBJ1-4; D gene ambiguous. V dropped 5 bases and J dropped 8 bases, with 9 bases sitting between them. This CDR3 contains 12 residues. Germline assignment: CDR1 SNHLY and CDR2 FYNNEI. CDR3 sequence reads: CASSFGGEKLFF. In nucleotides, the CDR3 is TGTGCCAGCAGTTTCGGAGGGGAAAAACTGTTTTTT. Full variable domain (remainder filled in from reference TRBV2 and TRBJ1-4): EPEVTQTPSHQVTQMGQEVILRCVPISNHLYFYWYRQILGQKVEFLVSFYNNEISEKSEIFDDQFSVERPDGSNFTLKIRSTKLEDSAMYFCASSFGGEKLFFGSGTQLSVL.

This clonotype appeared many times. The V and J genes are TRBV29-1 and TRBJ1-2, with a tentative D call TRBD1 (5 bases). Germline V gene lookup returns CDR1 SQVTM and CDR2 ANQGSEA. This CDR3 is built from 14 residues. Trimming took 1 base from V and 2 from J, leaving 11 bases between them. The CDR3 nucleotides are TGCAGCGTTGAAGGGTCGGGGGGGAACTATGGCTACACCTTC. Translating it yields CSVEGSGGNYGYTF.

The chain couples TRBV29-1 to TRBJ1-1; maybe TRBD1 (5 bases). Germline V gene data show CDR1 as SQVTM and CDR2 as ANQGSEA. With 5 bases removed from V and 3 bases from J, the gap between germline ends came to 19 bases. The CDR3 has 15 amino acids. DNA of the CDR3: TGCAGCGTTCACACCGATTGGGGCGCGTACACTGAAGCTTTCTTT. Amino acid sequence: CSVHTDWGAYTEAFF. Full variable domain (outside the CDR3, taken from reference TRBV29-1 and TRBJ1-1): SAVISQKPSRDICQRGTSLTIQCQVDSQVTMMFWYRQQPGQSLTLIATANQGSEATYESGFVIDKFPISRPNLTFSTLTVSNMSPEDSSIYLCSVHTDWGAYTEAFFGQGTRLTVV.

This clonotype was detected many times. CDR3 region: CSVPRGEKLFF. Written as DNA, the CDR3 is TGCAGCGTTCCCAGGGGCGAAAAACTGTTTTTT. The rearrangement joins TRBV29-1 to TRBJ1-4, with D possibly being TRBD1 (6 bases). The CDR3 consists of 11 residues. The ends were cut back, 5 bases at V and 8 bases at J, with 9 bases in the middle. Germline V gene sequence: CDR1 SQVTM, CDR2 ANQGSEA.

This clonotype occurred many times. The gene calls are TRBV12-3 or TRBV12-4 and TRBJ2-5; D is possibly TRBD1 (6 bases). The CDR3 spans 14 residues. Trimming cost V 2 bases and J 7 bases, with 14 bases left between them. The CDR3 DNA follows: TGTGCCAGCAGTTTACCAGGGGCCCCAACGACCCAGTACTTC. As protein: CASSLPGAPTTQYF.